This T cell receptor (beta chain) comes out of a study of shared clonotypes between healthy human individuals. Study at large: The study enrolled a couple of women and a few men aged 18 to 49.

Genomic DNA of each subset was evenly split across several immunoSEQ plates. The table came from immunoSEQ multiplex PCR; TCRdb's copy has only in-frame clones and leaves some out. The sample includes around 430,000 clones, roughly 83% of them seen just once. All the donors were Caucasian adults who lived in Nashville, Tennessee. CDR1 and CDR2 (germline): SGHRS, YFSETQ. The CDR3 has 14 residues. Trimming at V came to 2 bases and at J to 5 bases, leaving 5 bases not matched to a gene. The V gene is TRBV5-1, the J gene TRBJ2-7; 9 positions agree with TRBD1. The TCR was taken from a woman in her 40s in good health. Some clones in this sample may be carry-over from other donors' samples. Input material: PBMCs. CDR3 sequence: CASSLGTGWDEQYF. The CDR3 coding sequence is TGCGCCAGCAGCTTAGGGACAGGGTGGGACGAGCAGTACTTC.